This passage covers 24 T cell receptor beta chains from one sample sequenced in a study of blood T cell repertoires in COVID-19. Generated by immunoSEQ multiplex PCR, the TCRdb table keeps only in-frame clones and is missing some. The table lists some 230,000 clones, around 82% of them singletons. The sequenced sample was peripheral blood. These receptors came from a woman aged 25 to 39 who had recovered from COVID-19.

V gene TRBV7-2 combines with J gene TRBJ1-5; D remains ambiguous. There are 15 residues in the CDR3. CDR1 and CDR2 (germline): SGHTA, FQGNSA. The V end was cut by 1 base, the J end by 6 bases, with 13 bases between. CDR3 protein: CASSLEGRLSQPQHF. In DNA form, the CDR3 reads TGTGCCAGCAGCTTAGAAGGCAGGTTAAGTCAGCCCCAGCATTTT.

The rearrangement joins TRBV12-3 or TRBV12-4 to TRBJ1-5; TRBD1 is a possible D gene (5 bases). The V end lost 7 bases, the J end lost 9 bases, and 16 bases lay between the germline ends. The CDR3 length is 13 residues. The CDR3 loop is CASTLTGGRPQHF. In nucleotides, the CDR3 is TGTGCCAGCACCCTTACAGGTGGCCGGCCCCAGCATTTT.

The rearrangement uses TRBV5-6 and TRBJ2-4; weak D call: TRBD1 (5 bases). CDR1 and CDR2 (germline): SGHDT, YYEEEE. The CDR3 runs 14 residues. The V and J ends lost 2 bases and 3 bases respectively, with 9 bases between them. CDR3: CASSFQGSKNIQYF. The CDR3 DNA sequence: TGTGCCAGCAGCTTCCAGGGTAGCAAAAACATTCAGTACTTC.

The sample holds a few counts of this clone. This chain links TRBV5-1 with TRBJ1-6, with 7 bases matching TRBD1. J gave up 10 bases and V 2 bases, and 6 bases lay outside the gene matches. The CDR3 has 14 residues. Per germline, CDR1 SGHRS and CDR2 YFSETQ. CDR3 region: CASSFGTVRSPLHF. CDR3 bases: TGCGCCAGCAGCTTCGGGACAGTTAGATCACCCCTCCACTTT.

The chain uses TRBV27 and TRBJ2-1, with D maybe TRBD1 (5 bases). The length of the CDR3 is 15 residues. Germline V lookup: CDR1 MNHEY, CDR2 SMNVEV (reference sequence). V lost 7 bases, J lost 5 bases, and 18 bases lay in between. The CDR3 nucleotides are TGTGCCAGCACCGCGGACATTCCGGGTCACAATGAGCAGTTCTTC. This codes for CASTADIPGHNEQFF.

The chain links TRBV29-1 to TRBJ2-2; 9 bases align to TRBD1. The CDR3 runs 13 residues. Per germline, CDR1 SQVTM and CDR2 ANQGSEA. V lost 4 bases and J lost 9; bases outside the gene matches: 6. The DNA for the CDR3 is TGCAGCGTTGGACAGGGGGTAGACCGGGAGCTGTTTTTT. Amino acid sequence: CSVGQGVDRELFF.

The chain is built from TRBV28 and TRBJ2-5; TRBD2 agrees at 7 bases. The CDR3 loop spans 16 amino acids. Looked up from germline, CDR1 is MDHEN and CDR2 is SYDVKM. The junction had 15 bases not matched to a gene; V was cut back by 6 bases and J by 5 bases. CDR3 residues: CASRGMRLAEIETQYF. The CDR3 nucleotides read TGTGCCAGCAGAGGGATGCGACTAGCTGAGATTGAGACCCAGTACTTC.

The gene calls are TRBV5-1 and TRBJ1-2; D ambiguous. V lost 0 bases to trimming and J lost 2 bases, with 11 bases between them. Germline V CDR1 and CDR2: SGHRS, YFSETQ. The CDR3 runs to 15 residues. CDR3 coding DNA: TGCGCCAGCAGCTTGGTGGTCACAAACAACTATGGCTACACCTTC. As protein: CASSLVVTNNYGYTF.

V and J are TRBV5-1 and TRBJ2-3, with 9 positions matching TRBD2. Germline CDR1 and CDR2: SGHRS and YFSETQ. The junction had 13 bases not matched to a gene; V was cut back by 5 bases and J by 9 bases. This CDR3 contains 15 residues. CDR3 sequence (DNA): TGCGCCAGCAGACCACAACATACAGCGGGAGGAACGCAGTATTTT. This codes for CASRPQHTAGGTQYF. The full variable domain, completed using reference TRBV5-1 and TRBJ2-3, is KAGVTQTPRYLIKTRGQQVTLSCSPISGHRSVSWYQQTPGQGLQFLFEYFSETQRNKGNFPGRFSGRQFSNSRSEMNVSTLELGDSALYLCASRPQHTAGGTQYFGPGTRLTVL.

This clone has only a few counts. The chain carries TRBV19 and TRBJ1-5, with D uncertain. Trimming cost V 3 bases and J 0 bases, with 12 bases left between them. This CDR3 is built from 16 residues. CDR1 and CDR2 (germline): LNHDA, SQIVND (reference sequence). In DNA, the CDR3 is TGTGCCAGTAGTATTTGGGCAGTTGTTAGCAATCAGCCCCAGCATTTT. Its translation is CASSIWAVVSNQPQHF.

CDR3 nucleotide sequence: TGCGCCAGCAGCCCTAGACCCGGGACAGGGGGCGTCAAAGAGACCCAGTACTTC. Encoded protein: CASSPRPGTGGVKETQYF. The chain employs TRBV5-1 and TRBJ2-5; 12 nucleotides line up with TRBD1. With 4 bases clipped from V and 3 bases from J, the junction kept 13 bases outside the gene matches. The CDR3 has 18 residues. Germline values: CDR1 SGHRS, CDR2 YFSETQ.

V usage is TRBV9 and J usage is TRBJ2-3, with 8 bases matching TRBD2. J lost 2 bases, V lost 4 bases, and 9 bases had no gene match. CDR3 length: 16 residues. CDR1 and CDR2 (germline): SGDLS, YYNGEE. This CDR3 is CASSFPTSETTDTQYF. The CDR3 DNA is TGTGCCAGCAGCTTCCCGACTAGCGAGACCACAGATACGCAGTATTTT.

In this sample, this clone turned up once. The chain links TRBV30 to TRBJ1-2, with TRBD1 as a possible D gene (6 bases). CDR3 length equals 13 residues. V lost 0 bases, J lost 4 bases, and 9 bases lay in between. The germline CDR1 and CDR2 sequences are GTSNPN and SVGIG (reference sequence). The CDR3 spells CAWSVGASYGYTF. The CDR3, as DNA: TGTGCCTGGAGTGTGGGGGCGTCCTATGGCTACACCTTC. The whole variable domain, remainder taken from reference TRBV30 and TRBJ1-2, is SQTIHQWPATLVQPVGSPLSLECTVEGTSNPNLYWYRQAAGRGLQLLFYSVGIGQISSEVPQNLSASRPQDRQFILSSKKLLLSDSGFYLCAWSVGASYGYTFGSGTRLTVV.

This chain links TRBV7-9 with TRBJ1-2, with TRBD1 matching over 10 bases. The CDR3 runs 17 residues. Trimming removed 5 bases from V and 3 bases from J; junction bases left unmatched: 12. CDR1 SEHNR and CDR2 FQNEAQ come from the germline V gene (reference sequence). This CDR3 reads CASSPDLGQGVDYGYTF. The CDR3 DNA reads TGTGCCAGCAGCCCAGACCTAGGACAGGGGGTAGACTATGGCTACACCTTC.

DNA for the CDR3: TGTGCCAGCAGCTTGGGTGCGGGGGGCGGAATCGGAAATCAGCCCCAGCATTTT. Translation: CASSLGAGGGIGNQPQHF. V usage is TRBV7-9 and J usage is TRBJ1-5, with D tentatively TRBD1 (6 bases). V gave up 3 bases and J gave up 4 bases, with 22 bases separating them. This CDR3 has 18 amino acids. Germline CDR1 SEHNR, CDR2 FQNEAQ (reference sequence).

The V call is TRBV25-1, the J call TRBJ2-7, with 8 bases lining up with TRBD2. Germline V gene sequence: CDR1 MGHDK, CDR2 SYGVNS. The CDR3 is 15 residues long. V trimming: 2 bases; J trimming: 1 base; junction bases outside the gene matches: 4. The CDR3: CASSEPTSGSYEQYF. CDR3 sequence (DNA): TGTGCCAGCAGTGAACCAACTAGCGGATCCTACGAGCAGTACTTC.

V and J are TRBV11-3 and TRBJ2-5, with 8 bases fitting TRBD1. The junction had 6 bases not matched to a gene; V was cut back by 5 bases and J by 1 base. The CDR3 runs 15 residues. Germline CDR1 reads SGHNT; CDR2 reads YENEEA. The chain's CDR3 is CASSPGQGGQETQYF. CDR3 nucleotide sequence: TGTGCCAGCAGCCCTGGACAGGGAGGCCAAGAGACCCAGTACTTC.

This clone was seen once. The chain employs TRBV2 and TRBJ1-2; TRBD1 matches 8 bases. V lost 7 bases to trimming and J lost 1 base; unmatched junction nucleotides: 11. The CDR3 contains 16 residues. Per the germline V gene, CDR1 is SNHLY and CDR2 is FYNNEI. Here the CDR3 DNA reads TGTGCCAGCATGGGGCAGGGGGCTCGGAATAACTATGGCTACACCTTC. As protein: CASMGQGARNNYGYTF.

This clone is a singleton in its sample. CDR3 in DNA: TGTGCCAGCAGTTACGGGGAGGAGACCCAGTACTTC. Amino acid sequence: CASSYGEETQYF. This chain uses TRBV6-6 with TRBJ2-5; the D gene is possibly TRBD2 (5 bases). Trimming took 2 bases from V and 5 from J, leaving 6 bases between them. Germline CDR1 and CDR2: MNHNY and SVGAGI (reference sequence). CDR3 size: 12 residues.

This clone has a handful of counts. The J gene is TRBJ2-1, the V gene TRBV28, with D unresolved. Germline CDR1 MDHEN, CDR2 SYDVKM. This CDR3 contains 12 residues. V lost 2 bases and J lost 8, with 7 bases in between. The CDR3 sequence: CASSLIGYEQFF. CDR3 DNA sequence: TGTGCCAGCAGTTTAATCGGGTATGAGCAGTTCTTC.

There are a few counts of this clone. This chain's CDR3 is CASSLGTGGIEQYF. DNA of the CDR3: TGTGCCAGCAGCTTAGGGACAGGGGGGATCGAGCAGTACTTC. The V and J genes are TRBV5-4 and TRBJ2-7, with 11 bases fitting TRBD1. Germline V gene sequence: CDR1 SGHNT, CDR2 YYREEE (reference sequence). The V segment lost 2 bases and the J segment 6 bases; nucleotides outside the gene matches: 4. The CDR3 covers 14 residues.

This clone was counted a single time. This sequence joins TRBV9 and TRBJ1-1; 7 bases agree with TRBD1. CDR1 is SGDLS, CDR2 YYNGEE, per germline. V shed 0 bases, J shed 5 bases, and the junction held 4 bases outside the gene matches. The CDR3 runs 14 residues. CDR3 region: CASSVDRGDTEAFF. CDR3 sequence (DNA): TGTGCCAGCAGCGTAGACAGGGGAGATACTGAAGCTTTCTTT.

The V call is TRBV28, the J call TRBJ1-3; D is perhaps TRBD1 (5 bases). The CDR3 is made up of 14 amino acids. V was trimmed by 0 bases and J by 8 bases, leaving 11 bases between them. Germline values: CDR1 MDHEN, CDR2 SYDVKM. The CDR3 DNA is TGTGCCAGCAGTTTATGGATAGGGGCGGACACCATATATTTT. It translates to CASSLWIGADTIYF.

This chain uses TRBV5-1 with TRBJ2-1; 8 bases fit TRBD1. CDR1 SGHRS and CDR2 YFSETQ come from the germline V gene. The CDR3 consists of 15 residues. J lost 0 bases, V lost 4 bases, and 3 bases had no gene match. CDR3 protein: CASSGQGSSYNEQFF. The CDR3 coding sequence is TGCGCCAGCAGCGGACAGGGTAGCTCCTACAATGAGCAGTTCTTC. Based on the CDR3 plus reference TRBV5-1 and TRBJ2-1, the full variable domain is KAGVTQTPRYLIKTRGQQVTLSCSPISGHRSVSWYQQTPGQGLQFLFEYFSETQRNKGNFPGRFSGRQFSNSRSEMNVSTLELGDSALYLCASSGQGSSYNEQFFGPGTRLTVL.